The text below deals with one TCR beta chain. The antigen remains undetermined. The germline CDR1 and CDR2 sequences are GTSNPN and SVGIG (reference sequence). Germline trimming cut 5 bases from V and 0 bases from J; bases unmatched to any gene: 7. This CDR3 contains 15 residues. Assay: immunoSEQ multiplex PCR; the TCRdb copy retains only in-frame clones and omits some. The data contain 80,000 to 100,000 clones, nearly 90% of them singletons. The data belong to a study of T cell responses to AZD1222 COVID-19 vaccine. Study-wide results and caveats: All repertoire sampling was performed exclusively after the peak T cell response. Seropositive AZD1222 recipients at baseline numbered only five or six. Across spike, vaccine-associated CD4 TCRs were found, dominant at 160-218 and 743-854.

Here the sequenced sample was peripheral blood, taken on day 0 of AZD1222 vaccination. The V gene is TRBV30, the J gene TRBJ2-7; 10 bases are shared with TRBD2. The receptor's source is an adult in good health. In DNA, the CDR3 is TGTGCCTGGTCGCCAGGACTAGCGGCCTCCTACGAGCAGTACTTC. It translates to CAWSPGLAASYEQYF. Combining the CDR3 with reference TRBV30 and TRBJ2-7 gives the whole variable domain SQTIHQWPATLVQPVGSPLSLECTVEGTSNPNLYWYRQAAGRGLQLLFYSVGIGQISSEVPQNLSASRPQDRQFILSSKKLLLSDSGFYLCAWSPGLAASYEQYFGPGTRLTVT.